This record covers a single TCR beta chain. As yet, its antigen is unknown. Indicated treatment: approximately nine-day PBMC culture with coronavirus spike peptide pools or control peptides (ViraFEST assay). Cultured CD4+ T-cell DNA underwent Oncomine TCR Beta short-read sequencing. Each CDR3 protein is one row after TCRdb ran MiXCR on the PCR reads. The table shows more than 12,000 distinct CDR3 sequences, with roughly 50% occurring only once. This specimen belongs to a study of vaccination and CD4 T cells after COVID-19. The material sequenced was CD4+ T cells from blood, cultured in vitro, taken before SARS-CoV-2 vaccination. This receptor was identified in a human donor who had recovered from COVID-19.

Here the CDR3 DNA reads TGTGCCAGCAGTCCGGGACTAGCGGGAGGGCCTAGACACGAGCAGTACTTC. Translation: CASSPGLAGGPRHEQYF. This chain connects TRBV27 to TRBJ2-7; 16 bases match TRBD2. This CDR3 comprises 17 residues. With 5 bases clipped from V and 5 bases from J, the junction kept 9 bases outside the gene matches. Germline CDR1 reads MNHEY; CDR2 reads SMNVEV (reference sequence).